The T cell receptor (beta chain) described here comes from a study of blood T cell repertoires in COVID-19 (dated by TCRdb to the early 2020s). About the study as a whole: The collaborator samples originated in the United States, Italy and Spain and spanned the acute and convalescent phases of COVID-19. The prospective study material was composed of cDNA or gDNA derived from T cells, B-cell-depleted T cells, or PBMCs. The dataset comprised deeply sampled blood TCRbeta repertoires from subjects exposed to, actively infected with, or recovered from COVID-19. A freely available public database, intended as a resource for researchers studying the immune response to SARS-CoV-2, is where the repertoires were released. Samples came from the ongoing ImmuneRACE study (first 160 participants) plus 1,254 subjects from 6 global collaborators. A de-identified subject ID, COVID-19 status, age in years and sex were almost always included in the sample metadata. Where available, HLA class I and class II types were obtained from metadata supplied by the sample provider rather than from assay-based typing. What the research found in general, with its limitations: How much clinical and demographic metadata was included differed by source and by participant, and the metadata was provided uncurated.

From cysteine to phenylalanine, the CDR3 is 16 amino acids long. CDR3 DNA is the only sequence kept; it has 48 bases, read in frame from the first base. For CDR1 and CDR2, the germline V gene (reference sequence) lists LGHDT and YNNKEL. V drops 4 bases and J drops 4 bases, leaving 17 bases in between. Whole blood was collected in K2EDTA tubes by collaborating institutions according to the institutions' own protocols. For TCRbeta analysis, collaborators shipped samples as frozen whole blood, isolated PBMCs, or DNA extracted from either of those sample types. TCRbeta CDR3 regions were amplified from genomic DNA using the immunoSEQ Assay, a bias-controlled multiplex PCR. The authors' pipeline ran thus. Within the assay, amplification of reference gene primers was used to estimate how many nucleated cells each sample contained. To quantify the absolute abundance of each unique TCRbeta CDR3 rearrangement, sequence reads were collapsed and filtered. For each sample, productive Simpson clonality was calculated as the square root of Simpson's diversity index over productive rearrangements. TCRdb took over this immuneACCESS table, retaining in-frame rearrangements with V and J assigned. Such tables are incomplete; in checked studies, under half of the missing clones stem from an unresolved V gene, and the remainder is unexplained. V and J calls and clone size are as listed in that table; D and trimming were resolved from the DNA. The sample table contains around 270,000 clones; only one count was recorded for 70% to 90% of them. The ten largest clones take up approximately 2.3% of the sample.

To note about this clone: Its antigen is unknown. No base qualities exist here, and no much larger clone lies one base off it.

The origin of this receptor is a woman aged 50 to 60 with acute or convalescent COVID-19. The sample was peripheral blood. In this chain, TRBV3-1 (or the pseudogene TRBV3-2) is recombined with TRBJ2-1; D gene: possibly TRBD2, on 6 matching bases. The CDR3: CASSRSSSGRYNEQFF. The sequenced DNA: TGTGCCAGCAGCCGATCGTCGAGCGGGCGGTACAATGAGCAGTTCTTC.